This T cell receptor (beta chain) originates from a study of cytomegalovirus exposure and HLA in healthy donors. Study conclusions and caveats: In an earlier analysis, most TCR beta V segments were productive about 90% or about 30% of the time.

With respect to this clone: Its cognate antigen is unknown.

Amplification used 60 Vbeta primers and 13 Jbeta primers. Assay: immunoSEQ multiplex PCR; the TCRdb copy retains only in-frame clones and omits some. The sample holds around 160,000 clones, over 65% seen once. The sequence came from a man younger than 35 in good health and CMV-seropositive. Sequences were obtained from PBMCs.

CDR3 DNA: TGCGCCAGCAGCTTGGACAGGGGGCCTGGAAACACCATATATTTT. It specifies CASSLDRGPGNTIYF. The rearrangement joins TRBV5-1 to TRBJ1-3; 9 positions agree with TRBD1. Trimming removed 0 bases from V and 2 bases from J; junction bases left unmatched: 0. Germline CDR1 is SGHRS and CDR2 is YFSETQ. The CDR3 length is 15 residues.